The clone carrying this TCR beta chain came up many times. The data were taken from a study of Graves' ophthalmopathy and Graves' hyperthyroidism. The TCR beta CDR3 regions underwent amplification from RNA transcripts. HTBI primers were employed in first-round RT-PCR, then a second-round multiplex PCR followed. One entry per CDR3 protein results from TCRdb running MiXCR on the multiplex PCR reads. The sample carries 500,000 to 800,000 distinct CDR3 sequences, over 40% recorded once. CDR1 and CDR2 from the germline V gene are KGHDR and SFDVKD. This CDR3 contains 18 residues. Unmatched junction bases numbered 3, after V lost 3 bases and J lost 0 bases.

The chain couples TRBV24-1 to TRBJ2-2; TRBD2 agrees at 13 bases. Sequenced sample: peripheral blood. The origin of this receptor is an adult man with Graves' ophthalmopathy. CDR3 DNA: TGTGCCACCAGTGATGCGGGACTAGCGGGACCGAACACCGGGGAGCTGTTTTTT. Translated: CATSDAGLAGPNTGELFF.